Below, 10 T cell receptor beta chains from the same sample are listed, as sequenced in a study of blood T cell repertoires in COVID-19. Profiled with immunoSEQ multiplex PCR; TCRdb holds only in-frame clones, not every one. The sample carries a few hundred thousand clones, about nine tenths recorded once. The material sequenced was PBMCs or T cells enriched from blood (not recorded which). Every receptor here comes from a woman aged 25 to 45 who had been exposed to COVID-19.

The chain recombines TRBV5-4 with TRBJ1-1; D may be TRBD1 (5 bases). Germline assignment: CDR1 SGHNT and CDR2 YYREEE (reference sequence). This CDR3 spans 14 amino acids. V was cut by 0 bases and J by 1 base, with 7 bases left in between. This CDR3 reads CASSLVDRNTEAFF. CDR3 DNA: TGTGCCAGCAGCTTGGTTGACAGGAACACTGAAGCTTTCTTT.

This chain uses TRBV6-1 with TRBJ2-1; 7 bases are shared with TRBD2. The V segment lost 2 bases and the J segment 1 base; nucleotides outside the gene matches: 8. The CDR3 runs to 17 residues. The germline gives CDR1 MNHNS, CDR2 SASEGT. DNA of the CDR3: TGTGCCAGCAGTGAAATCGGGGCGGGAGTGTCCTACAATGAGCAGTTCTTC. This translates into CASSEIGAGVSYNEQFF.

This chain uses TRBV9 with TRBJ1-2; D remains unclear. Germline V gene sequence: CDR1 SGDLS, CDR2 YYNGEE. This CDR3 has 15 amino acids. Trimming removed 4 bases from V and 1 base from J, with 14 bases in between. The CDR3 here is CASSTLPGVNYGYTF. The DNA for the CDR3 is TGTGCCAGCAGCACCCTACCCGGGGTTAACTATGGCTACACCTTC.

The J gene is TRBJ2-5, the V gene TRBV24-1; D perhaps matches TRBD2 (5 bases). This CDR3 is built from 15 residues. Germline V CDR1 and CDR2: KGHDR, SFDVKD. V was shortened by 2 bases and J by 0 bases, with 9 bases between the two germline ends. The CDR3 sequence is CATSDYTGYQETQYF. CDR3 DNA sequence: TGTGCCACCAGTGATTACACGGGGTACCAAGAGACCCAGTACTTC.

To note about this clone: Other nucleotide sequences in the sample specify the same CDR3. The chain uses TRBV6-5 and TRBJ2-7, with TRBD1 matching 7 bases. The CDR3 extends over 14 amino acids. The J segment lost 2 bases and the V segment lost 0 bases, leaving 1 base of the junction unmatched. The germline gives CDR1 MNHEY, CDR2 SVGAGI. The CDR3 sequence: CASSYSGTAYEQYF. The CDR3 DNA sequence: TGTGCCAGCAGTTACTCCGGGACAGCCTACGAGCAGTACTTC.

The genes are TRBV5-1 and TRBJ2-7; perhaps TRBD2 as D (6 bases). CDR1 and CDR2 (germline): SGHRS, YFSETQ. The CDR3 covers 16 residues. V dropped 0 bases and J dropped 9 bases, with 22 bases sitting between them. CDR3 in DNA: TGCGCCAGCAGCTTGGACGGGGTAGCTGGAGGGTTAGGGCAGTACTTC. Translation gives CASSLDGVAGGLGQYF.

V usage is TRBV28 and J usage is TRBJ1-2, with TRBD1 matching 8 bases. The V gene end was trimmed by 8 bases and the J gene end by 4 bases; junction bases not matched to a gene: 15. The CDR3 covers 16 residues. The V gene's germline CDR1 is MDHEN and CDR2 SYDVKM. The CDR3 region is CASRPSIGTGGYGYTF. The CDR3 DNA reads as TGTGCCAGCCGGCCCTCCATCGGGACAGGAGGCTATGGCTACACCTTC.

The chain joins TRBV6-5 to TRBJ2-7, with 7 nucleotides matching TRBD1. Germline CDR1 MNHEY, CDR2 SVGAGI. This CDR3 has 15 amino acids. The V and J ends lost 10 bases and 1 base, in that order; junction bases with no gene match: 13. The CDR3, as DNA: TGTGCCACGGCTGCCCAGGGACAGAGATCCTACGAGCAGTACTTC. It specifies CATAAQGQRSYEQYF.

CDR3 nucleotides: TGTGCCAGCGCCCTGGGAACCCGGGGGAACGAGCAGTACTTC. Residues: CASALGTRGNEQYF. This chain uses TRBV7-6 with TRBJ2-7, with D maybe TRBD2 (6 bases). The CDR3 is 14 residues long. Germline values: CDR1 SGHVS, CDR2 FNYEAQ. The germline V and J ends were trimmed by 8 bases and 5 bases, with 19 bases remaining between them.

The chain couples TRBV12-5 to TRBJ1-1; possibly TRBD1 for D (5 bases). Per germline, CDR1 LGHNT and CDR2 FRNRAP. The CDR3 length is 15 residues. Between the trimmed V and J ends, which lost 6 bases and 3 bases, there was a span of 17 bases. The CDR3 region is CASGAGGHVYTEAFF. The CDR3 bases are TGTGCTAGTGGCGCGGGGGGTCATGTTTACACTGAAGCTTTCTTT. The full variable domain, rest sourced from reference TRBV12-5 and TRBJ1-1, is DARVTQTPRHKVTEMGQEVTMRCQPILGHNTVFWYRQTMMQGLELLAYFRNRAPLDDSGMPKDRFSAEMPDATLATLKIQPSEPRDSAVYFCASGAGGHVYTEAFFGQGTRLTVV.